This T cell receptor beta chain appears in the sequencing data of a study of blood T cell repertoires in COVID-19. CDR3 size: 12 residues. The V gene end was trimmed by 5 bases and the J gene end by 4 bases; junction bases not matched to a gene: 0. Germline V gene lookup returns CDR1 GTSNPN and CDR2 SVGIG (reference sequence). Original processing notes: It was from reference gene primer amplification that nucleated cell counts were estimated. The protocol was immunoSEQ multiplex PCR, while the TCRdb copy is restricted to in-frame clones and leaves out a portion. The V and J calls and clone size come from that table; D and trimming were worked out from the DNA. The repertoire consists of roughly 290,000 clones, with around 90% occurring once and the leading ten covering over 6%. This clone was observed a few times. Other nucleotide sequences in the sample specify the same CDR3. Those enrolled, adults aged 18 to 89 years, came from around 24 US areas. Allocation to cohorts depended on clinical history reported by the participants.

The clonotype comes from a woman between 40 and 50 years old who had recovered from COVID-19. This chain links TRBV30 with TRBJ1-5; TRBD1 agrees at 9 bases. Sequenced material: PBMCs or T cells enriched from blood (not recorded which). The chain's CDR3 is CAWGQGNQPQHF. The DNA for the CDR3 is TGTGCCTGGGGACAGGGGAATCAGCCCCAGCATTTT.